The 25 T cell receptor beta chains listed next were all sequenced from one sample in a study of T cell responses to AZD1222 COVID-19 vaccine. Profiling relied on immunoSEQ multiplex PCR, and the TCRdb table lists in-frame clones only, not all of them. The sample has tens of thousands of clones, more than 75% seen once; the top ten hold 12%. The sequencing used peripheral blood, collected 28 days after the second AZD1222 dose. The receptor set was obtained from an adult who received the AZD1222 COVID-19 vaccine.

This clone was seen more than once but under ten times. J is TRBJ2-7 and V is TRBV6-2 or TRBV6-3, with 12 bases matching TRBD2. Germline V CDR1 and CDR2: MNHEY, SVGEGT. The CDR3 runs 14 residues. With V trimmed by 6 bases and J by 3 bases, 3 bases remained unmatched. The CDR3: CASSILAGGYEQYF. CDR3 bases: TGTGCCAGCAGCATACTAGCGGGGGGCTACGAGCAGTACTTC.

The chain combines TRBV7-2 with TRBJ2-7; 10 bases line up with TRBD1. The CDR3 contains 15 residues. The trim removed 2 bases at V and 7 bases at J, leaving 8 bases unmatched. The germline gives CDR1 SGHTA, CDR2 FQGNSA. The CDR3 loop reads CASSLTRDRGSEQYF. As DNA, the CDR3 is TGTGCCAGCAGCTTAACCCGGGACAGGGGTAGTGAGCAGTACTTC.

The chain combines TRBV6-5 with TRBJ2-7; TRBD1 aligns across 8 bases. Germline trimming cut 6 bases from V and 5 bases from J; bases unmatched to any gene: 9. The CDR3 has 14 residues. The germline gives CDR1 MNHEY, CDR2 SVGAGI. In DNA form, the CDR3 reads TGTGCCAGCAGACCCGGGACAGGTATCCACGAGCAGTACTTC. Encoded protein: CASRPGTGIHEQYF.

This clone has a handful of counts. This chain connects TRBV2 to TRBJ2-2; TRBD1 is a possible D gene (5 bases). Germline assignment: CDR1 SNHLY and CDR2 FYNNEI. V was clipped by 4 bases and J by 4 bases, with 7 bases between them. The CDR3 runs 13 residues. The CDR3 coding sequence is TGTGCCAGCAGTGTTCAGGGCACCGGGGAGCTGTTTTTT. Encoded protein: CASSVQGTGELFF. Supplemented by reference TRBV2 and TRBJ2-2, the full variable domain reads EPEVTQTPSHQVTQMGQEVILRCVPISNHLYFYWYRQILGQKVEFLVSFYNNEISEKSEIFDDQFSVERPDGSNFTLKIRSTKLEDSAMYFCASSVQGTGELFFGEGSRLTVL.

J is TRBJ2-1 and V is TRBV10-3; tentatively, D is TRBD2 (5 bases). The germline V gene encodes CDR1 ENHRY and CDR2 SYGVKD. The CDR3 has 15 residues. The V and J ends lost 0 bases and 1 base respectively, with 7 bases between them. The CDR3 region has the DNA TGTGCCATCAGTGAGTCAGCGGAATCCTACAATGAGCAGTTCTTC. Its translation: CAISESAESYNEQFF.

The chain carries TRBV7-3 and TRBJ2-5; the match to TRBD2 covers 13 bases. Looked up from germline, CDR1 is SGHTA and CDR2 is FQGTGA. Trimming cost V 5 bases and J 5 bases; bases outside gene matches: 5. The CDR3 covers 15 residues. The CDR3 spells CASSPLAGGAETQYF. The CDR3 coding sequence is TGTGCCAGCAGCCCACTAGCGGGAGGGGCCGAGACCCAGTACTTC. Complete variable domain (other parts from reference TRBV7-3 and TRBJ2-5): GAGVSQTPSNKVTEKGKYVELRCDPISGHTALYWYRQSLGQGPEFLIYFQGTGAADDSGLPNDRFFAVRPEGSVSTLKIQRTERGDSAVYLCASSPLAGGAETQYFGPGTRLLVL.

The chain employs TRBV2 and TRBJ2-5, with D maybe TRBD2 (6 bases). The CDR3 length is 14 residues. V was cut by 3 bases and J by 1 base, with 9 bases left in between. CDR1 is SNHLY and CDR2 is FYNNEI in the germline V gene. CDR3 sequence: CASSDGGFQETQYF. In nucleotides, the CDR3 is TGTGCCAGCAGTGATGGAGGGTTCCAAGAGACCCAGTACTTC.

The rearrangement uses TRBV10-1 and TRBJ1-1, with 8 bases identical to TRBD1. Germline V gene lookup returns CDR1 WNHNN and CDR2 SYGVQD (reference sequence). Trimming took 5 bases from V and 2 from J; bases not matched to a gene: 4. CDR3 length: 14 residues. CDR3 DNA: TGCGCCAGCAGTTTGGGACAGGTAAACACTGAAGCTTTCTTT. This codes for CASSLGQVNTEAFF.

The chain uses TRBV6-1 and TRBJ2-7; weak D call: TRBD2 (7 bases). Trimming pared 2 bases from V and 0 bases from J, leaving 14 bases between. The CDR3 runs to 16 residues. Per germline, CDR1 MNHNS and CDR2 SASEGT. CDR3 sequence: CASSELGGPYSYEQYF. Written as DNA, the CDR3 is TGTGCCAGCAGTGAATTGGGGGGGCCATACTCCTACGAGCAGTACTTC.

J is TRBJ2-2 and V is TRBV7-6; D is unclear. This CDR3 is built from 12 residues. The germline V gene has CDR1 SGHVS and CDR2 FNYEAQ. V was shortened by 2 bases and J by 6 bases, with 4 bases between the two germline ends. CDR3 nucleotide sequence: TGTGCCAGCAGCTTATTGGCCGGGGAGCTGTTTTTT. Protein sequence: CASSLLAGELFF.

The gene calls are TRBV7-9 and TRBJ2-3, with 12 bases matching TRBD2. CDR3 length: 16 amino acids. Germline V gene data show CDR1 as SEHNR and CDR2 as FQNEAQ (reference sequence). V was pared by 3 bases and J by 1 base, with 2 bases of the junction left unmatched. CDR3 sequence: CASSLTSGSGTDTQYF. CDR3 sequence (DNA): TGTGCCAGCAGCTTGACTAGCGGGAGTGGCACAGATACGCAGTATTTT.

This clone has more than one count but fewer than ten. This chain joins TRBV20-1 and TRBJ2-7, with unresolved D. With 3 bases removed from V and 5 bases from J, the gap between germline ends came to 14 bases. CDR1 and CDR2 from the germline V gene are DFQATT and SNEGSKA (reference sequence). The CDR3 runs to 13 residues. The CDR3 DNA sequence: TGCAGTGCTAGTGCTCAGGTGGCGGACGAGCAGTACTTC. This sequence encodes CSASAQVADEQYF.

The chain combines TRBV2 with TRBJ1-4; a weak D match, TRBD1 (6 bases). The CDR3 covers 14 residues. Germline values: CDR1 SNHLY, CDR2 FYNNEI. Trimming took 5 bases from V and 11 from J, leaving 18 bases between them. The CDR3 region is CASSPPGTLLKLFF. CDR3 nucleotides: TGTGCCAGCAGTCCACCAGGGACACTTCTGAAACTGTTTTTT.

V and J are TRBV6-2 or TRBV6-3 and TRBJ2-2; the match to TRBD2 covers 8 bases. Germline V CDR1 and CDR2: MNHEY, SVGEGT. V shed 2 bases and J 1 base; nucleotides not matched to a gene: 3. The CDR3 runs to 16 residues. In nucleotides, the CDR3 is TGTGCCAGCAGTTACAAGGCGGGGGGGAACACCGGGGAGCTGTTTTTT. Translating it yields CASSYKAGGNTGELFF.

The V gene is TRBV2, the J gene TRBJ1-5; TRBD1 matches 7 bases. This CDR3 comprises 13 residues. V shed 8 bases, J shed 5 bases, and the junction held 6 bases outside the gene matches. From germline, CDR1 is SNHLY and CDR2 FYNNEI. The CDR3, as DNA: TGTGCCAGCCAGGGACAGAGAGATCAGCCCCAGCATTTT. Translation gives CASQGQRDQPQHF.

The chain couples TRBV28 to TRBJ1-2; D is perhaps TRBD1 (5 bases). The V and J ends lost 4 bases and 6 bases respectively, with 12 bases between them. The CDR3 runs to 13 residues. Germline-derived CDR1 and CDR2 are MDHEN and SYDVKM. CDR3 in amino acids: CASSSPGTHGYTF. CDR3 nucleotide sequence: TGTGCCAGCAGTTCACCCGGGACGCATGGCTACACCTTC.

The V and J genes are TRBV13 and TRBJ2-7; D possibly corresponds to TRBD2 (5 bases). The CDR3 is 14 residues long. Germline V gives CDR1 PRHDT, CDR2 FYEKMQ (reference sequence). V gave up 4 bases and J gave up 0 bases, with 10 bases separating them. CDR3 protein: CASSSTTSSYEQYF. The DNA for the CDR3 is TGTGCCAGCAGCTCGACTACTAGCTCCTACGAGCAGTACTTC.

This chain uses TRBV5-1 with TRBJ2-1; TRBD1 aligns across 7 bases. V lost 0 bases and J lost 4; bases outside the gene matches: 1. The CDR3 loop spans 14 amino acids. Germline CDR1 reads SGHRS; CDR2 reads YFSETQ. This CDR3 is CASSLEGAYNEQFF. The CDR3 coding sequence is TGCGCCAGCAGCTTGGAGGGGGCTTACAATGAGCAGTTCTTC.

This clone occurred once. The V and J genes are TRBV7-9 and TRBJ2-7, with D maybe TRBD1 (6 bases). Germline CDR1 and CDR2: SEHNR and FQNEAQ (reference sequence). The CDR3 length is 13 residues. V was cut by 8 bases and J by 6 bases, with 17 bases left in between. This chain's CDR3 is CASSRLQGGEQYF. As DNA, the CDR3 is TGTGCCAGCTCTCGTTTACAGGGTGGCGAGCAGTACTTC.

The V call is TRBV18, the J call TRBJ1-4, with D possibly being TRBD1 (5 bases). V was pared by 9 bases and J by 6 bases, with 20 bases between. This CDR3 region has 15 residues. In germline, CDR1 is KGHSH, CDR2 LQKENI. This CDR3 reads CASCGTPQPYEKLFF. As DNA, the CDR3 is TGTGCCAGTTGCGGGACCCCGCAACCCTATGAAAAACTGTTTTTT.

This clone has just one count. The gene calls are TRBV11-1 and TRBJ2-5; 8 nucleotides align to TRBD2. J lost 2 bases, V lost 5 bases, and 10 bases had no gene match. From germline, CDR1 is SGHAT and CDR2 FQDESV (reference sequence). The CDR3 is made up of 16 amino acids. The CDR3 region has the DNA TGTGCCAGCAGCCCACGGGGGACTAGGCATCAAGAGACCCAGTACTTC. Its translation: CASSPRGTRHQETQYF.

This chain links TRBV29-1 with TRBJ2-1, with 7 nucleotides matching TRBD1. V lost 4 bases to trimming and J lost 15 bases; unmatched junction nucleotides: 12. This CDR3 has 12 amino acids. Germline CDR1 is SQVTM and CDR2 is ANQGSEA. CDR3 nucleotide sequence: TGCAGCGTTGGACAGGGTGAGATAGGGCGGTTCTTC. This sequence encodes CSVGQGEIGRFF.

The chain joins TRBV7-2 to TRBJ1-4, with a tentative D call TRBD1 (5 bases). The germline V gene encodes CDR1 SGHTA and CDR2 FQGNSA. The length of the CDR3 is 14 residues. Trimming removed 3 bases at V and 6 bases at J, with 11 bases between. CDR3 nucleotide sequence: TGTGCCAGCAGCTTCAGCCAGGGCTATGAAAAACTGTTTTTT. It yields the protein CASSFSQGYEKLFF.

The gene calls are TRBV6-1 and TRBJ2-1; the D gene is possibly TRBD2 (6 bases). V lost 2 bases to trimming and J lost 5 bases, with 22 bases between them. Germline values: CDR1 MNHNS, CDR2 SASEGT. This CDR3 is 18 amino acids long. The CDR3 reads CASSEPYPSARPDNEQFF. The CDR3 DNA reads TGTGCCAGCAGTGAACCTTACCCTAGCGCTAGACCAGACAATGAGCAGTTCTTC.

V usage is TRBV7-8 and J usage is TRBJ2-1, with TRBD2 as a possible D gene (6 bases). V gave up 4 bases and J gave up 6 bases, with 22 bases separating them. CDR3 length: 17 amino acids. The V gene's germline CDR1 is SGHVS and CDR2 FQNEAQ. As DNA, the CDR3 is TGTGCCAGCAGCTGGGGTGGCGGGCGGGGCGCTCGCAATGAGCAGTTCTTC. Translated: CASSWGGGRGARNEQFF. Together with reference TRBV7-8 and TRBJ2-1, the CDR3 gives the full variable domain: GAGVSQSPRYKVAKRGQDVALRCDPISGHVSLFWYQQALGQGPEFLTYFQNEAQLDKSGLPSDRFFAERPEGSVSTLKIQRTQQEDSAVYLCASSWGGGRGARNEQFFGPGTRLTVL.